This T cell receptor (beta chain) was identified during a study of siplizumab effects on memory and regulatory T cells. Germline values: CDR1 ENHRY, CDR2 SYGVKD. CDR3 size: 16 residues. V lost 6 bases, J lost 0 bases, and 14 bases lay in between. The table came from immunoSEQ multiplex PCR; TCRdb's copy has only in-frame clones and leaves some out. The sample has 85,000 to 130,000 clones; around 90% are singletons. Sample: CD4+ T cells sorted from blood. The chain links TRBV10-3 to TRBJ2-2; D remains unclear. The clonotype originates from a human donor in good health. Some clones in this sample may be carry-over from other donors' samples. The CDR3 DNA reads as TGTGCCATCAGGCTCGGACGGAACGCGAACACCGGGGAGCTGTTTTTT. Amino acid sequence: CAIRLGRNANTGELFF.